This section outlines one T cell receptor (beta chain) sequence together with its context. These data come from a study of blood T cell repertoires in COVID-19. Clones were read by immunoSEQ multiplex PCR, and TCRdb kept only the in-frame ones, dropping some. The data show more than 85,000 clones, around nine tenths seen once. Sequencing input: peripheral blood. The TCR comes from a human donor in a cohort sampled during active COVID-19.

The CDR3 DNA sequence: TGTGCCACCAGTGATCCCCGGCCTCGCTGGCGCGGGAACACCATATATTTT. This translates into CATSDPRPRWRGNTIYF. This rearrangement joins TRBV24-1 to TRBJ1-3, with unresolved D. Germline V gives CDR1 KGHDR, CDR2 SFDVKD. The CDR3 contains 17 residues. V was trimmed by 3 bases and J by 7 bases, leaving 21 bases between them.